This record covers a single TCR beta chain. Antigen specificity is unknown. This entry is derived from a study of blood T cells in healthy people across ages. Study results and caveats: The recorded TCR beta diversity per million T cells decreased in a roughly linear manner with age. Long-lived donors carried more naive CD4+ cells and greater diversity than aged donors. Unsorted PBMC input precluded a conclusive naive versus antigen-experienced comparison.

Trimming stripped 1 base from V and 11 bases from J, with 8 bases between. Germline CDR1 is LGHDT and CDR2 is YNNKEL (reference sequence). The CDR3 loop spans 11 amino acids. A second about 7 to 11 cycle PCR used barcoded and J-beta primers. Each of the cDNA molecules was tagged by a template-switch adaptor with 12 random nucleotides. TCRdb processed the 5' RACE reads anew with MiXCR; each CDR3 protein has one entry. The sample includes about 650,000 distinct CDR3 sequences, approximately 52% of them seen just once. The receptor was derived from a woman older than 75 in good health. This chain links TRBV3-1 with TRBJ1-1, with D possibly being TRBD1 (5 bases). The sample comprised blood. The DNA of the CDR3 is TGTGCCAGCAGCCAAGTAGGGGACGCTTTCTTT. The encoded protein is CASSQVGDAFF.